This TCR beta chain emerged from a study of blood T cell repertoires in COVID-19. Looking at the study overall: COVID-19 samples, acute and convalescent, were from the United States, Italy and Spain. Sources were T cells, B-cell-depleted T cells, or PBMCs; the material itself was cDNA or gDNA.

Germline values: CDR1 KGHDR, CDR2 SFDVKD. The CDR3 runs to 14 residues. The V end was cut by 5 bases, the J end by 8 bases, with 17 bases between. Original analysis: Amplified reference gene primers provided the basis for estimating nucleated cell counts. Data came from immunoSEQ multiplex PCR; TCRdb stores just in-frame clones and leaves some out. The V and J calls and clone size were taken over from that table, and D and trimming were inferred from the DNA. The table lists tens of thousands of clones, approximately 84% of them singletons, with about 2.5% in the top ten. V and J are TRBV24-1 and TRBJ1-2; a weak D match, TRBD1 (5 bases). This clonotype was obtained from a man aged 50 or older with acute or convalescent COVID-19. Input material: peripheral blood. CDR3 bases: TGTGCCACCAGTGCGATTTATAGGGGTACCGGCTACACCTTC. Protein: CATSAIYRGTGYTF.